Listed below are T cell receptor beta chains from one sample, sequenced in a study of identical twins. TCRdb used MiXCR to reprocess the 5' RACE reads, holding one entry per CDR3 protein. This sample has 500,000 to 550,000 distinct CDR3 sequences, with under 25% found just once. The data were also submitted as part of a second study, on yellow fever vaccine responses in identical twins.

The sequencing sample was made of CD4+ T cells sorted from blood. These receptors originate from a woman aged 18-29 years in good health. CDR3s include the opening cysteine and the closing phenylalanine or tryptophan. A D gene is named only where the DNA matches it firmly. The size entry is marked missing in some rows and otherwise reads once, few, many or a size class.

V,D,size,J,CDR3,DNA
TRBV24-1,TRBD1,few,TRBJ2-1,CATRSWDRVNEQFF,TGTGCCACCAGATCATGGGACAGGGTCAATGAGCAGTTCTTC
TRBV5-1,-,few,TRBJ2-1,CASRLGNNEQFF,TGCGCCAGCAGGTTGGGAAACAATGAGCAGTTCTTC
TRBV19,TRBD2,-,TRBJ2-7,CASSPGASGTTYEQYF,TGTGCCAGTAGTCCCGGGGCTAGCGGGACGACCTACGAGCAGTACTTC
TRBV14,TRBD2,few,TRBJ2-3,CASSRDRGGTHTQYF,TGTGCCAGCAGCCGGGACCGCGGGGGTACCCATACGCAGTATTTT
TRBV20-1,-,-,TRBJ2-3,CSASNRYF,TGCAGTGCCTCAAACCGGTATTTT
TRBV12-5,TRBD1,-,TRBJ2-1,CASGLLQGASSYNEQFF,TGTGCTAGTGGTCTTCTACAGGGGGCTAGCTCCTACAATGAGCAGTTCTTC
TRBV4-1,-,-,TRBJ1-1,CASSRTSGAEAFF,TGCGCCAGCAGCCGAACTTCAGGGGCTGAAGCTTTCTTT
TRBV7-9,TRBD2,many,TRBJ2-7,CASSPIGAGREQYF,TGTGCCAGCAGCCCCATTGGAGCGGGAAGAGAGCAGTACTTC
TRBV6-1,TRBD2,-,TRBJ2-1,CASSTYRSGVTSYNEQFF,TGTGCCAGCAGTACCTACCGAAGCGGGGTCACCTCCTACAATGAGCAGTTCTTC
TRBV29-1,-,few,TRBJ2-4,CSGQPKGIQYF,TGCAGCGGGCAGCCCAAGGGCATTCAGTACTTC
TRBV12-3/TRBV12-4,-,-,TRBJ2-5,CASSPLPVERYF,TGTGCCAGCAGTCCACTACCCGTCGAACGGTACTTC
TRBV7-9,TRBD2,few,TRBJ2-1,CASSHSGESSYNEQFF,TGTGCCAGCAGCCACAGCGGGGAAAGCTCCTACAATGAGCAGTTCTTC
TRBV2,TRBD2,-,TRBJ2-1,CASSATLLATEQFF,TGTGCCAGCAGCGCCACCTTACTAGCGACTGAGCAGTTCTTC
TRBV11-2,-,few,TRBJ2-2,CASSLVGMNTGELFF,TGTGCCAGCAGCTTAGTTGGGATGAACACCGGGGAGCTGTTTTTT
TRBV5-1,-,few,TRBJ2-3,CASTYQGTIDTQYF,TGCGCCAGCACGTATCAGGGGACAATAGATACGCAGTATTTT
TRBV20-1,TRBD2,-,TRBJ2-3,CSAGLAGGTDTQYF,TGCAGTGCTGGACTAGCGGGAGGTACAGATACGCAGTATTTT
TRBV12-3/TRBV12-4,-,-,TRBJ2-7,CASSLQRVTYEQYF,TGTGCCAGCAGTTTACAAAGGGTCACCTACGAGCAGTACTTC
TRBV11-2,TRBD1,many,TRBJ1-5,CASSLGTVNQPQHF,TGTGCCAGCAGCTTGGGGACAGTTAACCAGCCCCAGCATTTT
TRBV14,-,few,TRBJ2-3,CASSQVGGPSTDTQYF,TGTGCCAGCAGCCAAGTGGGGGGACCGAGCACAGATACGCAGTATTTT
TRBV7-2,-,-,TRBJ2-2,CASSFGSTNTGELFF,TGTGCCAGCAGCTTTGGATCCACGAACACCGGGGAGCTGTTTTTT
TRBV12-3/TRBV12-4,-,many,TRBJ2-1,CASSPRGGNEQFF,TGTGCCAGCAGTCCCCGTGGAGGAAATGAGCAGTTCTTC
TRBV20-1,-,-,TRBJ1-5,CSAGGGIQPQHF,TGCAGTGCGGGGGGGGGTATTCAGCCCCAGCATTTT
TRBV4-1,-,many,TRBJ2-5,CASSRQVSETQYF,TGCGCCAGCAGCCGTCAGGTGTCAGAGACCCAGTACTTC
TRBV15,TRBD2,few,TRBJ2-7,CATSREGAGENEQYF,TGTGCCACCAGCAGAGAAGGGGCGGGGGAAAACGAGCAGTACTTC
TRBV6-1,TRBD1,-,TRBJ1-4,CASSVGTAEKLFF,TGTGCCAGCAGTGTAGGGACAGCAGAAAAACTGTTTTTT
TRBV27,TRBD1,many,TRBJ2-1,CASSPQGAEQFF,TGTGCCAGCAGCCCACAGGGGGCAGAGCAGTTCTTC
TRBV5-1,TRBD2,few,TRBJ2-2,CASSLGLAGFGELFF,TGCGCCAGCAGCTTGGGACTAGCGGGATTCGGGGAGCTGTTTTTT
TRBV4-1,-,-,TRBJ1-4,CASSQDRVLPNEKLFF,TGCGCCAGCAGCCAAGACAGGGTATTGCCTAATGAAAAACTGTTTTTT
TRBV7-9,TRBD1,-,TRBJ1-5,CASSLEGTANQPQHF,TGTGCCAGCAGCTTAGAAGGGACAGCCAATCAGCCCCAGCATTTT
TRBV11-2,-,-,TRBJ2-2,CASSLGINTGELFF,TGTGCCAGCTCGCTAGGGATTAACACCGGGGAGCTGTTTTTT
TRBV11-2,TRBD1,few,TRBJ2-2,CASSPEWVDRGFTGELFF,TGTGCCAGCAGCCCAGAATGGGTCGACAGGGGTTTCACCGGGGAGCTGTTTTTT
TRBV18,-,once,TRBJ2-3,CASSPTGLNTDTQYF,TGTGCCAGCTCACCAACGGGGCTAAACACAGATACGCAGTATTTT
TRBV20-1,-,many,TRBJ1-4,CSASPLPAGEDEKLFF,TGCAGTGCTTCCCCCCTCCCCGCAGGGGAGGATGAAAAACTGTTTTTT
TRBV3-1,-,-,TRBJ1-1,CASSQDRVAFF,TGTGCCAGCAGCCAAGATAGGGTGGCTTTCTTT
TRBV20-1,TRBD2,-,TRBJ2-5,CSARDLAGGQETQYF,TGCAGTGCTAGAGATCTAGCGGGGGGACAAGAGACCCAGTACTTC
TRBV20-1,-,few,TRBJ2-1,CRDNEQFF,TGCAGAGACAATGAGCAGTTCTTC
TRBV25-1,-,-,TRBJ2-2,CASRWAADTGELFF,TGTGCCAGCAGGTGGGCAGCCGACACCGGGGAGCTGTTTTTT
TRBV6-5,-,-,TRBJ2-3,CASSYSTLAADTQYF,TGTGCCAGCAGTTACTCGACACTAGCTGCGGATACGCAGTATTTT
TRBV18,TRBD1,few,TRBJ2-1,CASSAGTGAYNEQFF,TGTGCCAGCTCGGCCGGGACAGGGGCCTACAATGAGCAGTTCTTC
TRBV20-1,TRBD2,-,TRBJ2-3,CSLLREGFPTDTQYF,TGCAGCCTCTTACGGGAGGGCTTCCCTACAGATACGCAGTATTTT
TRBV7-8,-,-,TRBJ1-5,CASSLDNSNQPQHF,TGTGCCAGCAGCTTGGACAATAGCAATCAGCCCCAGCATTTT
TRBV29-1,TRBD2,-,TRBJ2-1,CSGSSGAPGSYNEQFF,TGCAGCGGGTCTAGCGGGGCCCCTGGCTCCTACAATGAGCAGTTCTTC
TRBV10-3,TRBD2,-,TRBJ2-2,CAISAREGTGELFF,TGTGCCATCAGTGCGCGGGAGGGGACCGGGGAGCTGTTTTTT
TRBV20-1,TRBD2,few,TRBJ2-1,CSARGQRGGSNEQFF,TGCAGTGCTAGAGGACAGCGGGGGGGAAGTAATGAGCAGTTCTTC
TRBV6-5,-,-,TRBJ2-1,CASSLLTSRNEQFF,TGTGCCAGCAGCTTACTGACTAGTAGAAATGAGCAGTTCTTC
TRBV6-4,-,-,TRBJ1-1,CASSPEQGQGEAFF,TGTGCCAGCAGTCCTGAACAGGGCCAGGGTGAAGCTTTCTTT
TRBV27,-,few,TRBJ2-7,CASSLMSGVSYEQYF,TGTGCCAGCAGTTTAATGTCCGGGGTCTCCTACGAGCAGTACTTC
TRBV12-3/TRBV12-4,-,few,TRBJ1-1,CASRQVDTEAFF,TGTGCCAGCAGACAGGTTGACACTGAAGCTTTCTTT
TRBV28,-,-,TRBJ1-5,CATFTPGPRNQPQHF,TGTGCCACCTTCACCCCCGGGCCCCGGAATCAGCCCCAGCATTTT
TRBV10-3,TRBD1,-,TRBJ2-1,CAIRFGQGNEQFF,TGTGCCATCAGATTTGGACAGGGCAATGAGCAGTTCTTC